Listed below are T cell receptor beta chains from one sample, sequenced in a study of T-cell reconstitution after alpha-beta-depleted transplantation in children. TCRdb passed the PCR reads through MiXCR, listing each CDR3 protein once. Here the sample spans around 370,000 distinct CDR3 sequences, under 13% being singletons. The sample in question was PBMCs from the stem cell graft donor, obtained from the stem cell graft. All receptors derive from a human donor who donated a stem cell graft to a child with acute lymphoblastic leukemia. CDR3s include the opening cysteine and the closing phenylalanine or tryptophan. A D gene is named only where the DNA matches it firmly. Clone size, where shown, is once, few, many, or a class for clones that have expanded.

d_gene: TRBD2; j_gene: TRBJ2-1; v_gene: TRBV4-1; abundance: few; CDR3nt: TGCGCCAGCAGCCAAGTGGGGGAGGGCCGAAATGAGCAGTTCTTC; CDR3aa: CASSQVGEGRNEQFF
d_gene: .; j_gene: TRBJ1-2; v_gene: TRBV29-1; abundance: .; CDR3nt: TGCAGCGTTAGAGTAGACTATGGCTACACCTTC; CDR3aa: CSVRVDYGYTF
d_gene: TRBD1; j_gene: TRBJ2-7; v_gene: TRBV7-2; abundance: .; CDR3nt: TGTGCCAGCAGCACTGGGACAGGGACCATCTACGAGCAGTACTTC; CDR3aa: CASSTGTGTIYEQYF
d_gene: .; j_gene: TRBJ2-2; v_gene: TRBV5-1; abundance: .; CDR3nt: TGCGCCAGCAGCTTGGGCGGGACCCAGAGAGGCGGGGAGCTGTTTTTT; CDR3aa: CASSLGGTQRGGELFF
d_gene: .; j_gene: TRBJ2-3; v_gene: TRBV3-1; abundance: few; CDR3nt: TGTGCCAGCAGCCGTGGACAGATCTCCACAGATACGCAGTATTTT; CDR3aa: CASSRGQISTDTQYF
d_gene: TRBD1; j_gene: TRBJ2-1; v_gene: TRBV4-2; abundance: .; CDR3nt: TGTGCCAGCAGCCAATCGCGGACAGGGAGGAATGAGCAGTTCTTC; CDR3aa: CASSQSRTGRNEQFF
d_gene: .; j_gene: TRBJ2-3; v_gene: TRBV3-1; abundance: few; CDR3nt: TGTGCCAGCAGCCAAGATCGGGTAGATACGCAGTATTTT; CDR3aa: CASSQDRVDTQYF
d_gene: .; j_gene: TRBJ2-5; v_gene: TRBV4-1; abundance: .; CDR3nt: TGCGCCAGCAGAAATGACAACCAAGAGACCCAGTACTTC; CDR3aa: CASRNDNQETQYF
d_gene: .; j_gene: TRBJ2-1; v_gene: TRBV7-6; abundance: .; CDR3nt: TGTGCCAGCTCATACCGGGAGACCGATGAGCAGTTCTTC; CDR3aa: CASSYRETDEQFF
d_gene: TRBD2; j_gene: TRBJ2-7; v_gene: TRBV20-1; abundance: .; CDR3nt: TGCAGTGCGAGTAGCGGGAGGGGGAACTCCTACGAGCAGTACTTC; CDR3aa: CSASSGRGNSYEQYF
d_gene: .; j_gene: TRBJ1-2; v_gene: TRBV27; abundance: .; CDR3nt: TGTGCCAGCAGGCCCTACACCTTC; CDR3aa: CASRPYTF
d_gene: .; j_gene: TRBJ2-4; v_gene: TRBV2; abundance: .; CDR3nt: TGTGCCAGCAGTGAAATGCGGAGCCTAGCCAAAAACATTCAGTACTTC; CDR3aa: CASSEMRSLAKNIQYF
d_gene: TRBD1; j_gene: TRBJ2-7; v_gene: TRBV6-5; abundance: many; CDR3nt: TGTGCCAGCAGTTTTGGGGACAGGGATGAGCAGTACTTC; CDR3aa: CASSFGDRDEQYF
d_gene: .; j_gene: TRBJ1-4; v_gene: TRBV27; abundance: many; CDR3nt: TGTGCCAGCAGTTCCAGGGTAAACGGTGAAAAACTGTTTTTT; CDR3aa: CASSSRVNGEKLFF
d_gene: .; j_gene: TRBJ2-7; v_gene: TRBV20-1; abundance: .; CDR3nt: TGCAGTGCTAGAAAGGGCATGCGCTACGAGCAGTACTTC; CDR3aa: CSARKGMRYEQYF
d_gene: .; j_gene: TRBJ1-3; v_gene: TRBV7-9; abundance: .; CDR3nt: TGTGCCAGCAGCCCCCGAGGTGGAGGTGGAAACACCATATATTTT; CDR3aa: CASSPRGGGGNTIYF
d_gene: TRBD2; j_gene: TRBJ2-1; v_gene: TRBV20-1; abundance: .; CDR3nt: TGCAGTGCTAAACGGGCCGGGAGGGCGGACAATGAGCAGTTCTTC; CDR3aa: CSAKRAGRADNEQFF
d_gene: .; j_gene: TRBJ2-3; v_gene: TRBV10-2; abundance: .; CDR3nt: TGCGCCAGCAGTGAGAGGTTGGGGGATTGGGGCACAGATACGCAGTATTTT; CDR3aa: CASSERLGDWGTDTQYF
d_gene: TRBD2; j_gene: TRBJ2-5; v_gene: TRBV7-9; abundance: few; CDR3nt: TGTGCCAGCAGCCCTGACGGACTAGCGGACCAAGAGACCCAGTACTTC; CDR3aa: CASSPDGLADQETQYF
d_gene: .; j_gene: TRBJ2-7; v_gene: TRBV7-9; abundance: few; CDR3nt: TGTGCCAGCAGCCCACAGACAGATATCATTGCCTACGAGCAGTACTTC; CDR3aa: CASSPQTDIIAYEQYF
d_gene: .; j_gene: TRBJ1-3; v_gene: TRBV4-2; abundance: many; CDR3nt: TGTGCCAGCAGCCAAGGTTTGGGCACATACTCTGGAAACACCATATATTTT; CDR3aa: CASSQGLGTYSGNTIYF
d_gene: TRBD1; j_gene: TRBJ2-1; v_gene: TRBV20-1; abundance: .; CDR3nt: TGCAGTGCTAGAGATCGAGGGACAGGGCCCTTCTACAATGAGCAGTTCTTC; CDR3aa: CSARDRGTGPFYNEQFF
d_gene: TRBD1; j_gene: TRBJ2-1; v_gene: TRBV29-1; abundance: many; CDR3nt: TGCAGCGTTGAACAGGGGGCGGATTACGATGAGCAGTTCTTC; CDR3aa: CSVEQGADYDEQFF
d_gene: .; j_gene: TRBJ1-2; v_gene: TRBV29-1; abundance: many; CDR3nt: TGCAGCGTTGAGGCTCTTGTGAAGGGCTACACCTTC; CDR3aa: CSVEALVKGYTF
d_gene: .; j_gene: TRBJ2-1; v_gene: TRBV27; abundance: few; CDR3nt: TGTGCCAGCAGTTTATACCGCGGGGATGAGCAGTTCTTC; CDR3aa: CASSLYRGDEQFF
d_gene: .; j_gene: TRBJ1-2; v_gene: TRBV5-1; abundance: .; CDR3nt: TGCGCCAGCAGCTTGGAGGCAGGGACCAACTATGGCTACACCTTC; CDR3aa: CASSLEAGTNYGYTF
d_gene: .; j_gene: TRBJ2-7; v_gene: TRBV7-2; abundance: .; CDR3nt: TGTGCCAGCAGCTCCTACGGTACCACCTACGAGCAGTACTTC; CDR3aa: CASSSYGTTYEQYF
d_gene: TRBD2; j_gene: TRBJ2-1; v_gene: TRBV5-4; abundance: few; CDR3nt: TGTGCCAGCTCAAAACCGGGACTAGGAGCATCGAGAGACAATGAGCAGTTCTTC; CDR3aa: CASSKPGLGASRDNEQFF
d_gene: .; j_gene: TRBJ2-2; v_gene: TRBV9; abundance: .; CDR3nt: TGTGCCAGCAGCTCAGGGGGTAGCGGGTACACCGGGGAGCTGTTTTTT; CDR3aa: CASSSGGSGYTGELFF
d_gene: TRBD2; j_gene: TRBJ2-2; v_gene: TRBV5-1; abundance: .; CDR3nt: TGCGCCAGCGGCCCACCGGGACTAGCGGGAGCCACCGGGGAGCTGTTTTTT; CDR3aa: CASGPPGLAGATGELFF
d_gene: .; j_gene: TRBJ2-6; v_gene: TRBV5-1; abundance: many; CDR3nt: TGCGCCAGCAGCTCCCTTGGCTCTGGGGCCAACGTCCTGACTTTC; CDR3aa: CASSSLGSGANVLTF
d_gene: TRBD2; j_gene: TRBJ2-7; v_gene: TRBV12-3/TRBV12-4; abundance: .; CDR3nt: TGTGCCAGCAGTATCAGCGGGAGTTCCTACGAGCAGTACTTC; CDR3aa: CASSISGSSYEQYF
d_gene: .; j_gene: TRBJ1-3; v_gene: TRBV12-3/TRBV12-4; abundance: few; CDR3nt: TGTGCCAGCAACCCCGCAGGAAACACCATATATTTT; CDR3aa: CASNPAGNTIYF
d_gene: TRBD1; j_gene: TRBJ2-7; v_gene: TRBV12-3/TRBV12-4; abundance: few; CDR3nt: TGTGCCAGCAGTTTCGGACAGGGGGACGAGCAGTACTTC; CDR3aa: CASSFGQGDEQYF
d_gene: .; j_gene: TRBJ2-6; v_gene: TRBV16; abundance: many; CDR3nt: TGTGCCAGCAGCCCGACTATCTCTGGGGCCAACGTCCTGACTTTC; CDR3aa: CASSPTISGANVLTF
d_gene: TRBD2; j_gene: TRBJ2-1; v_gene: TRBV4-3; abundance: few; CDR3nt: TGCGCCAGCGTTCGAGCCCTAGCGGGAGGGAATGAGCAGTTCTTC; CDR3aa: CASVRALAGGNEQFF
d_gene: .; j_gene: TRBJ2-6; v_gene: TRBV12-3/TRBV12-4; abundance: .; CDR3nt: TGTGCCAGCAGTCCCACAGCGGGCAGCAATGCCAACGTCCTGACTTTC; CDR3aa: CASSPTAGSNANVLTF
d_gene: TRBD2; j_gene: TRBJ2-5; v_gene: TRBV20-1; abundance: few; CDR3nt: TGCAGTGCTAGAGATAAACTAGCGGGAGGATTGGAGACCCAGTACTTC; CDR3aa: CSARDKLAGGLETQYF
d_gene: TRBD2; j_gene: TRBJ2-1; v_gene: TRBV4-1; abundance: .; CDR3nt: TGCGCCAGCAGCCGACTAGCGGGAACCCTCCTAGAGGAGCAGTTCTTC; CDR3aa: CASSRLAGTLLEEQFF
d_gene: .; j_gene: TRBJ2-7; v_gene: TRBV11-2; abundance: .; CDR3nt: TGTGCCAGCAGAACCTCAGAAGCCGAGCAGTACTTC; CDR3aa: CASRTSEAEQYF
d_gene: TRBD2; j_gene: TRBJ2-7; v_gene: TRBV4-1; abundance: few; CDR3nt: TGCGCCAGCAGCCTGGCTGCGGGAGACTACGAGCAGTACTTC; CDR3aa: CASSLAAGDYEQYF
d_gene: .; j_gene: TRBJ1-2; v_gene: TRBV7-8; abundance: few; CDR3nt: TGTGCCAGCAGCCCCTACAGGGTCCCGAGGGACTATGGCTACACCTTC; CDR3aa: CASSPYRVPRDYGYTF
d_gene: .; j_gene: TRBJ2-7; v_gene: TRBV5-1; abundance: .; CDR3nt: TGCGCCAGCAGCTTGGGATGGGGAGAGGAGTGGGAGCAGTACTTC; CDR3aa: CASSLGWGEEWEQYF
d_gene: .; j_gene: TRBJ2-6; v_gene: TRBV20-1; abundance: .; CDR3nt: TGCAGTGCTAGAGCCGGGGTCCTGACTTTC; CDR3aa: CSARAGVLTF
d_gene: .; j_gene: TRBJ2-5; v_gene: TRBV20-1; abundance: .; CDR3nt: TGCAGTGCTAGAGATTTTAGGTTCCAAGAGACCCAGTACTTC; CDR3aa: CSARDFRFQETQYF
d_gene: .; j_gene: TRBJ2-7; v_gene: TRBV7-2; abundance: .; CDR3nt: TGTGCCAGCAGCCCAGACTTTGGACGCCTCTACGAGCAGTACTTC; CDR3aa: CASSPDFGRLYEQYF
d_gene: TRBD2; j_gene: TRBJ2-1; v_gene: TRBV7-3; abundance: .; CDR3nt: TGTGCCAGCAGCTCCTGGGCGGTCCGGGGGGACAATGAGCAGTTCTTC; CDR3aa: CASSSWAVRGDNEQFF
d_gene: TRBD2; j_gene: TRBJ2-3; v_gene: TRBV18; abundance: few; CDR3nt: TGTGCCAGCTCACCCGGACTAGGGGAAGATACGCAGTATTTT; CDR3aa: CASSPGLGEDTQYF
d_gene: .; j_gene: TRBJ2-1; v_gene: TRBV20-1; abundance: .; CDR3nt: TGCAGTGCTAGAGATAGCGGCGAGAGCTCCTACAATGAGCAGTTCTTC; CDR3aa: CSARDSGESSYNEQFF
d_gene: TRBD2; j_gene: TRBJ2-3; v_gene: TRBV5-1; abundance: .; CDR3nt: TGCGCCAGCAAAGGGGTCGGCGGGAGGCGAACAGATACGCAGTATTTT; CDR3aa: CASKGVGGRRTDTQYF
d_gene: .; j_gene: TRBJ2-3; v_gene: TRBV27; abundance: few; CDR3nt: TGTGCCAGCAGTGAGGTGAACATACGCACAGATACGCAGTATTTT; CDR3aa: CASSEVNIRTDTQYF
d_gene: .; j_gene: TRBJ2-7; v_gene: TRBV20-1; abundance: few; CDR3nt: TGCAGTGCTGCTCCGGGCCCTCGGGAGCAGTACTTC; CDR3aa: CSAAPGPREQYF
d_gene: .; j_gene: TRBJ2-3; v_gene: TRBV2; abundance: .; CDR3nt: TGTGCCAGCAGAACACAGAAGGCAGATACGCAGTATTTT; CDR3aa: CASRTQKADTQYF
d_gene: TRBD2; j_gene: TRBJ2-1; v_gene: TRBV27; abundance: many; CDR3nt: TGTGCCAGCAGTGCTGGGACTAGCGGCAATGAGCAGTTCTTC; CDR3aa: CASSAGTSGNEQFF
d_gene: .; j_gene: TRBJ2-5; v_gene: TRBV7-2; abundance: .; CDR3nt: TGTGCCAGCAGCTTAAGGTTGGGGGACAATCAAGAGACCCAGTACTTC; CDR3aa: CASSLRLGDNQETQYF
d_gene: .; j_gene: TRBJ2-3; v_gene: TRBV7-2; abundance: few; CDR3nt: TGTGCCAGCAGCCGTGTCGCTGTGTGGGATACGCAGTATTTT; CDR3aa: CASSRVAVWDTQYF
d_gene: .; j_gene: TRBJ2-1; v_gene: TRBV20-1; abundance: few; CDR3nt: TGCAGTGCCAGGTCTTTCGGAGACAATGAGCAGTTCTTC; CDR3aa: CSARSFGDNEQFF